This is a list of T cell receptor beta chains from one sample in a study of blood T cell repertoires in COVID-19. The repertoire was sequenced with immunoSEQ multiplex PCR; TCRdb's copy has only in-frame clones and lacks some. This table has 150,000 to 200,000 clones, around nine tenths appearing once. Sample: peripheral blood. The receptor source for this set is a woman older than 75 with COVID-19, enrolled during active disease. The CDR3 runs from the conserved cysteine through the conserved F or W. The D gene is left open where the match is weak. Expanded clones get a size class; other rows say once, few or many, or leave the size out.

j_call: TRBJ1-6
clone_size: .
d_call: .
v_call: TRBV19
cdr3_aa: CASSPRSSSSYNSPLHF
cdr3_nt: TGTGCCAGTAGTCCCCGTTCGTCGAGCTCCTATAATTCACCCCTCCACTTT

j_call: TRBJ1-2
clone_size: .
d_call: TRBD1
v_call: TRBV4-3
cdr3_aa: CASSQVGQDYGYTF
cdr3_nt: TGCGCCAGCAGCCAAGTTGGACAGGACTATGGCTACACCTTC

j_call: TRBJ2-4
clone_size: .
d_call: TRBD1
v_call: TRBV6-6
cdr3_aa: CASSYNSGQVEYF
cdr3_nt: TGTGCCAGCAGTTACAACTCGGGACAGGTTGAGTACTTC

j_call: TRBJ2-7
clone_size: .
d_call: TRBD1
v_call: TRBV2
cdr3_aa: CASSGDSYEQYF
cdr3_nt: TGTGCCAGCAGTGGGGACAGCTACGAGCAGTACTTC

j_call: TRBJ2-1
clone_size: .
d_call: .
v_call: TRBV11-3
cdr3_aa: CASSLGLSDEQFF
cdr3_nt: TGTGCCAGCAGCTTAGGATTATCGGATGAGCAGTTCTTC

j_call: TRBJ1-1
clone_size: .
d_call: .
v_call: TRBV5-1
cdr3_aa: CASSLAQSNTEAFF
cdr3_nt: TGCGCCAGCAGCTTGGCGCAGTCGAACACTGAAGCTTTCTTT

j_call: TRBJ2-5
clone_size: .
d_call: TRBD1
v_call: TRBV6-6
cdr3_aa: CASSRTGQETQYF
cdr3_nt: TGTGCCAGCAGTCGGACAGGGCAAGAGACCCAGTACTTC

j_call: TRBJ1-1
clone_size: .
d_call: TRBD1
v_call: TRBV23-1
cdr3_aa: CASSRRTGGNTEAFF
cdr3_nt: TGCGCCAGCAGTCGACGGACAGGGGGGAACACTGAAGCTTTCTTT

j_call: TRBJ2-7
clone_size: .
d_call: TRBD1
v_call: TRBV5-1
cdr3_aa: CASSLAGQGSTYEQYF
cdr3_nt: TGCGCCAGCAGCTTGGCGGGACAGGGCTCGACCTACGAGCAGTACTTC

j_call: TRBJ1-6
clone_size: once
d_call: .
v_call: TRBV19
cdr3_aa: CASRPGQGSPLHF
cdr3_nt: TGTGCCAGTAGACCGGGACAAGGGTCACCCCTCCACTTT

j_call: TRBJ2-7
clone_size: .
d_call: .
v_call: TRBV7-3
cdr3_aa: CASSTSPGQNEQYF
cdr3_nt: TGTGCCAGCAGCACCTCCCCCGGACAGAACGAGCAGTACTTC

j_call: TRBJ2-7
clone_size: .
d_call: .
v_call: TRBV10-1
cdr3_aa: CASIRRGEQYF
cdr3_nt: TGCGCCAGCATACGCCGAGGGGAGCAGTACTTC

j_call: TRBJ2-7
clone_size: .
d_call: .
v_call: TRBV4-2
cdr3_aa: CASSQDRLREQYF
cdr3_nt: TGTGCCAGCAGCCAAGATCGTCTACGCGAGCAGTACTTC

j_call: TRBJ1-3
clone_size: .
d_call: .
v_call: TRBV12-3/TRBV12-4
cdr3_aa: CASSPLSGNTIYF
cdr3_nt: TGTGCCAGCAGTCCCCTCTCTGGAAACACCATATATTTT

j_call: TRBJ2-2
clone_size: .
d_call: TRBD2
v_call: TRBV7-7
cdr3_aa: CASSSSPLAGGDGELFF
cdr3_nt: TGTGCTAGCAGCTCCTCCCCGCTAGCGGGAGGGGACGGGGAGCTGTTTTTT

j_call: TRBJ1-2
clone_size: .
d_call: .
v_call: TRBV5-6
cdr3_aa: CASSQDSRETLSGYTF
cdr3_nt: TGTGCCAGCAGCCAAGACAGCCGAGAAACCCTTTCTGGCTACACCTTC

j_call: TRBJ2-2
clone_size: .
d_call: .
v_call: TRBV4-2
cdr3_aa: CASSQEATGRTGELFF
cdr3_nt: TGTGCCAGCAGCCAAGAAGCTACCGGGAGAACCGGGGAGCTGTTTTTT

j_call: TRBJ1-4
clone_size: .
d_call: .
v_call: TRBV19
cdr3_aa: CAICRGFDEKLFF
cdr3_nt: TGTGCCATTTGTCGGGGGTTTGACGAAAAACTGTTTTTT

j_call: TRBJ2-7
clone_size: .
d_call: .
v_call: TRBV27
cdr3_aa: CASRASLSPGEQYF
cdr3_nt: TGTGCCAGCAGGGCGAGCCTTTCACCGGGGGAGCAGTACTTC

j_call: TRBJ2-3
clone_size: .
d_call: .
v_call: TRBV2
cdr3_aa: CASSPNSGAGQTQYF
cdr3_nt: TGTGCCAGCAGTCCTAATAGCGGTGCTGGGCAGACGCAGTATTTT

j_call: TRBJ2-7
clone_size: .
d_call: TRBD1
v_call: TRBV27
cdr3_aa: CAIGTAPSYEQYF
cdr3_nt: TGTGCCATCGGGACAGCGCCTTCCTACGAGCAGTACTTC

j_call: TRBJ1-1
clone_size: .
d_call: .
v_call: TRBV6-5
cdr3_aa: CASSADWLSTEAFF
cdr3_nt: TGTGCCAGCAGCGCCGATTGGTTGAGTACTGAAGCTTTCTTT

j_call: TRBJ2-5
clone_size: .
d_call: TRBD2
v_call: TRBV10-2
cdr3_aa: CASRLAGVETQYF
cdr3_nt: TGCGCCAGCCGACTAGCGGGAGTTGAGACCCAGTACTTC

j_call: TRBJ2-7
clone_size: .
d_call: TRBD2
v_call: TRBV6-5
cdr3_aa: CASSLAGRNEQYF
cdr3_nt: TGTGCCAGCAGCCTAGCGGGACGCAACGAGCAGTACTTC

j_call: TRBJ1-2
clone_size: .
d_call: TRBD1
v_call: TRBV7-9
cdr3_aa: CASSNWDRTLARGYTF
cdr3_nt: TGTGCCAGCAGCAACTGGGACAGGACACTCGCTCGTGGCTACACCTTC

j_call: TRBJ2-1
clone_size: .
d_call: TRBD1
v_call: TRBV10-2
cdr3_aa: CASSPTLGQLGNEQFF
cdr3_nt: TGCGCCAGCAGTCCAACATTGGGACAGTTAGGGAATGAGCAGTTCTTC

j_call: TRBJ2-7
clone_size: .
d_call: .
v_call: TRBV7-9
cdr3_aa: CASSFGPGAGSDEQYF
cdr3_nt: TGTGCCAGCAGCTTCGGACCAGGGGCAGGGTCCGACGAGCAGTACTTC

j_call: TRBJ2-7
clone_size: .
d_call: TRBD2
v_call: TRBV6-5
cdr3_aa: CASTGLAGSTYEQYF
cdr3_nt: TGTGCCAGCACGGGACTAGCGGGTTCGACCTACGAGCAGTACTTC

j_call: TRBJ1-2
clone_size: .
d_call: .
v_call: TRBV7-2
cdr3_aa: CASSYNRDGYTF
cdr3_nt: TGTGCCAGCAGCTATAACAGGGATGGCTACACCTTC

j_call: TRBJ2-4
clone_size: .
d_call: TRBD1
v_call: TRBV5-4
cdr3_aa: CASSLDPGGAGNIQYF
cdr3_nt: TGTGCCAGCAGCTTGGACCCAGGGGGCGCGGGAAACATTCAGTACTTC

j_call: TRBJ2-5
clone_size: .
d_call: .
v_call: TRBV29-1
cdr3_aa: CSVAEGRVGTQYF
cdr3_nt: TGCAGCGTTGCGGAAGGCAGGGTGGGGACCCAGTACTTC

j_call: TRBJ1-2
clone_size: .
d_call: TRBD1
v_call: TRBV28
cdr3_aa: CASSPPGGTGGYGYTF
cdr3_nt: TGTGCCAGCAGTCCCCCCGGGGGGACAGGGGGCTATGGCTACACCTTC

j_call: TRBJ2-3
clone_size: .
d_call: TRBD2
v_call: TRBV3-1/TRBV3-2
cdr3_aa: CASSKLERGSTDTQYF
cdr3_nt: TGTGCCAGCAGCAAGCTTGAGCGGGGGAGCACAGATACGCAGTATTTT

j_call: TRBJ1-3
clone_size: .
d_call: .
v_call: TRBV27
cdr3_aa: CASSPRQASGNTIYF
cdr3_nt: TGTGCCAGCAGCCCCCGACAGGCCTCTGGAAACACCATATATTTT

j_call: TRBJ2-5
clone_size: .
d_call: .
v_call: TRBV5-5
cdr3_aa: CASSLGAGVWGTQYF
cdr3_nt: TGTGCCAGCAGCTTGGGCGCAGGGGTTTGGGGGACCCAGTACTTC